This entry lists 5 T cell receptor beta chains sequenced from one sample in a study of T-cell reconstitution after alpha-beta-depleted transplantation in children (dated by TCRdb to 2016 to 2017). The method behind the library was PCR. The instrument was an Illumina HiSeq 2500. To normalize quantification of the TCRbeta repertoire, the TCR libraries were built with molecular barcoding that relied on unique molecular identifiers. The public reads were reprocessed in TCRdb via fastp at Q25 and MiXCR, keeping in-frame beta chains. Every distinct CDR3 protein forms one entry, paired with its most common genes and DNA. Counted in this sample were some 500,000 distinct CDR3 sequences; about 17% of them appeared once. Of the sample, more than 2.5% falls within the top ten clones. Sequencing was performed on PBMCs from the stem cell graft donor, taken from the stem cell graft. The receptors derive from a human donor who donated a stem cell graft to a child with acute lymphoblastic leukemia.

V gene TRBV3-1 combines with J gene TRBJ1-1; TRBD1 agrees at 7 bases. J gave up 8 bases and V 1 base, and 10 bases lay outside the gene matches. Per germline, CDR1 LGHDT and CDR2 YNNKEL (reference sequence). The CDR3 loop spans 15 amino acids. The CDR3, as DNA: TGTGCCAGCAGCCAAGGGGACAGTTATAACGGCGAAGCTTTCTTT. Amino acid sequence: CASSQGDSYNGEAFF.

This chain connects TRBV27 to TRBJ2-2; 11 bases align to TRBD2. CDR3 length: 16 amino acids. After removal of 6 bases from V and 6 bases from J, the junction contained 9 bases not matched to a gene. Germline V gives CDR1 MNHEY, CDR2 SMNVEV (reference sequence). The CDR3 DNA is TGTGCCAGCAGGCTACTAGCGGGAGAATTGGCCGGGGAGCTGTTTTTT. Its translation: CASRLLAGELAGELFF.

This chain uses TRBV20-1 with TRBJ2-7; D gene uncertain. V gave up 6 bases and J gave up 4 bases, with 10 bases separating them. The CDR3 sequence is 11 residues long. Germline CDR1 is DFQATT and CDR2 is SNEGSKA (reference sequence). CDR3 DNA: TGCAGTGCCAGTTGGCAATACGAGCAGTACTTC. The encoded protein is CSASWQYEQYF.

This clonotype has ten or more counts. The chain employs TRBV7-8 and TRBJ2-3; weak D call: TRBD1 (7 bases). Germline CDR1 is SGHVS and CDR2 is FQNEAQ. The ends were cut back, 0 bases at V and 9 bases at J, with 10 bases in the middle. The CDR3 length is 13 residues. CDR3 DNA: TGTGCCAGCAGCTTAGCCCCAGGGGGGACGCAGTATTTT. As protein: CASSLAPGGTQYF.

This clonotype was recorded at least ten times. The V call is TRBV5-1, the J call TRBJ2-1, with 14 bases matching TRBD2. After removal of 3 bases from V and 5 bases from J, the junction contained 7 bases not matched to a gene. Looked up from germline, CDR1 is SGHRS and CDR2 is YFSETQ. The CDR3 contains 17 residues. CDR3 region: CASSWTSGRRIDNEQFF. DNA of the CDR3: TGCGCCAGCAGCTGGACTAGCGGGAGGAGGATAGACAATGAGCAGTTCTTC.